The clone carrying this TCR beta chain was counted a few times. Its antigen remains unidentified. This specimen comes from a study of cytomegalovirus exposure and HLA in healthy donors. Broader study findings: In a later analysis, common viral pathogens appeared linked to several of the most significant clusters. V- and J-gene trimming of TCR beta was linked (in a later analysis) to a missense DCLRE1C variant.

CDR3 length: 14 residues. Germline V gene data show CDR1 as SQVTM and CDR2 as ANQGSEA. V lost 2 bases and J lost 3, with 14 bases in between. With 60 Vbeta and 13 Jbeta primers, the PCR was carried out. The method was immunoSEQ multiplex PCR; TCRdb's version includes in-frame clones alone and lacks a portion of them. The sample yields some 67,000 clones, roughly nine tenths seen once. The specimen sequenced was PBMCs. The rearrangement links TRBV29-1 to TRBJ2-7, with a tentative D call TRBD1 (6 bases). This TCR was sampled from a woman aged 25 to 39 in good health and CMV-seropositive. CDR3 loop: CSVETSDSYYEQYF. In DNA, the CDR3 is TGCAGCGTTGAAACTTCGGACAGCTACTACGAGCAGTACTTC.